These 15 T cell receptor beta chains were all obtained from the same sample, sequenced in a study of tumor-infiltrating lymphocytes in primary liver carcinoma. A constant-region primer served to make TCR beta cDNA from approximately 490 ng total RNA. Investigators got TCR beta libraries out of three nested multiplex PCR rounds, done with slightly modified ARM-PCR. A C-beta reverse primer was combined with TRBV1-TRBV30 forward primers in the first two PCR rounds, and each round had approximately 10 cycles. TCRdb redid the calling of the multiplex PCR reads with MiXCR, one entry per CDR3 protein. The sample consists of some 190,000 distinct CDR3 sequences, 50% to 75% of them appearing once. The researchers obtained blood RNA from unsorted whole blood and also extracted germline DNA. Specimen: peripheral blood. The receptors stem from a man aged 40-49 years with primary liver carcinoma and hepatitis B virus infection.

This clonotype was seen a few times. CDR3 nucleotide sequence: TGTGCCAGCAGTGAAGTTTTCGGCGGGCAGCCCCAGCATTTT. As protein: CASSEVFGGQPQHF. V usage is TRBV6-1 and J usage is TRBJ1-5, with D unclear. Trimming shortened V by 1 base and J by 7 bases, and 11 bases separated the two germline ends. Germline CDR1 MNHNS, CDR2 SASEGT. The CDR3 spans 14 residues.

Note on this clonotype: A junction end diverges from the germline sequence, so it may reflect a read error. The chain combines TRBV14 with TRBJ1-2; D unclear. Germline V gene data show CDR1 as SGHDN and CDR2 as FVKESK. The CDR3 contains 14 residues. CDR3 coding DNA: TGTGGCAGCACCCAATATGGTACAGCCTCCCCCCTCACCTTC. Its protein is CGSTQYGTASPLTF.

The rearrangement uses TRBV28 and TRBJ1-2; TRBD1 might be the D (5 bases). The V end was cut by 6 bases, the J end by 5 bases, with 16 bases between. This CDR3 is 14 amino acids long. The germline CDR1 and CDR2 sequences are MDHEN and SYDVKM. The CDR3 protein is CASRAGGAEYGYTF. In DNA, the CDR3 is TGTGCCAGCAGAGCGGGAGGGGCAGAGTATGGCTACACCTTC.

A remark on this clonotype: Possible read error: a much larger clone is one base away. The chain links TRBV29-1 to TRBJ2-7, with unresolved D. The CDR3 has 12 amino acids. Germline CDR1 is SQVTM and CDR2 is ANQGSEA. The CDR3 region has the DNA TGCAACGTCCACACCGGAGCCCACGAGCAGTACTTC. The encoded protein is CNVHTGAHEQYF.

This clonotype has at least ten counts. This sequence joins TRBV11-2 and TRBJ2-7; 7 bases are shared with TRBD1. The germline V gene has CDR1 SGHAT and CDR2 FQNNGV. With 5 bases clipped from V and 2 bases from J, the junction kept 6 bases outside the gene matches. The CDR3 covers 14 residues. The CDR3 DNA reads TGTGCCAGCAGCCGTCGGGACAGTACCTACGAGCAGTACTTC. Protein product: CASSRRDSTYEQYF. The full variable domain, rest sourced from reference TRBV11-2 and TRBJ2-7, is EAGVAQSPRYKIIEKRQSVAFWCNPISGHATLYWYQQILGQGPKLLIQFQNNGVVDDSQLPKDRFSAERLKGVDSTLKIQPAKLEDSAVYLCASSRRDSTYEQYFGPGTRLTVT.

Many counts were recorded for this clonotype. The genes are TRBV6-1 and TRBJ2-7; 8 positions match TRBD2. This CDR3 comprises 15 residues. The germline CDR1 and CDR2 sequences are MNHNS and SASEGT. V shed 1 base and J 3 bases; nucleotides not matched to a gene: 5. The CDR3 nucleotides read TGTGCCAGCAGTGAAGAGGCGGGGGGTAGCTACGAGCAGTACTTC. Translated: CASSEEAGGSYEQYF.

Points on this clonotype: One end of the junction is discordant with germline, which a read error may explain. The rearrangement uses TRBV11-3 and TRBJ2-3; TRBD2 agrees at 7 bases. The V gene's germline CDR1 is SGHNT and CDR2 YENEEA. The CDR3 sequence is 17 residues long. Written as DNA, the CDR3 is TGTGCCAGCAGTCCACGCGGGGGTGGGTTGGGCACGGATACGCAGTATTTT. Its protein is CASSPRGGGLGTDTQYF. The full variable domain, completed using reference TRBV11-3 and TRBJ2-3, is EAGVVQSPRYKIIEKKQPVAFWCNPISGHNTLYWYLQNLGQGPELLIRYENEEAVDDSQLPKDRFSAERLKGVDSTLKIQPAELGDSAVYLCASSPRGGGLGTDTQYFGPGTRLTVL.

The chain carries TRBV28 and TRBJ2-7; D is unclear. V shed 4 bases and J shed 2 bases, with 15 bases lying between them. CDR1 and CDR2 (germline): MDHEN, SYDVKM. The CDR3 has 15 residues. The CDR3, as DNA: TGTGCCAGCAGTTGGCCTGGACCTTTCCCCTACGAGCAGTACTTC. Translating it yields CASSWPGPFPYEQYF.

The CDR3 nucleotides are TGTGCCAGCAGTACCCCGACAGGGGGTGGTTATGGCTACACCTTC. Translated, it gives CASSTPTGGGYGYTF. V usage is TRBV6-6 and J usage is TRBJ1-2, with TRBD1 matching 9 bases. V shed 5 bases and J 5 bases; nucleotides not matched to a gene: 9. The CDR3 is made up of 15 amino acids. Germline V gives CDR1 MNHNY, CDR2 SVGAGI (reference sequence).

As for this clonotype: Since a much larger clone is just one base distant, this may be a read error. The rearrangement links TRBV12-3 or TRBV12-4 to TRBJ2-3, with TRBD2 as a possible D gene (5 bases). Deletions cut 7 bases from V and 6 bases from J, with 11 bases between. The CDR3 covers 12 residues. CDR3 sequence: CASNQAVDTQYF. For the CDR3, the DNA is TGTGCCAGCAATCAAGCGGTCGATACGCAGTATTTT.

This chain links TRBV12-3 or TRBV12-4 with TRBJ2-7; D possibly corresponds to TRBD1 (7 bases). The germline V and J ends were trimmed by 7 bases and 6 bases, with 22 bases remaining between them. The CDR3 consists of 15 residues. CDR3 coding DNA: TGTGCCAGCACCCCGAGGAGGGACAGCATCTGCGAGCAGTACTTC. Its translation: CASTPRRDSICEQYF.

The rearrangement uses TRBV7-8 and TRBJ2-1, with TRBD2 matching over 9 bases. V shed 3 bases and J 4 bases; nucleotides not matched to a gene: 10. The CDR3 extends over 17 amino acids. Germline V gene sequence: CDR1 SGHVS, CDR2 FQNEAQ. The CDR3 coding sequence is TGTGCCAGCAGCTTCAGGGGACTAGCAGAAAAATACAATGAGCAGTTCTTC. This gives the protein CASSFRGLAEKYNEQFF.

The CDR3 loop reads CASSSVADTQYF. The CDR3 DNA sequence: TGTGCCAGCAGTTCGGTGGCAGATACGCAGTATTTT. The chain recombines TRBV12-3 or TRBV12-4 with TRBJ2-3; D call uncertain. The CDR3 is 12 residues long. The V and J ends lost 4 bases and 4 bases respectively, with 6 bases between them.

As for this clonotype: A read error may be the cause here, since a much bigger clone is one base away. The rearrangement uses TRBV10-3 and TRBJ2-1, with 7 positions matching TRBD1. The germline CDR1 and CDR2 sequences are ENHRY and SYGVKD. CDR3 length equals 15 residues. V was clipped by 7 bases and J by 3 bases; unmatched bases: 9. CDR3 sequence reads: CAINDTGTDYNEQFF. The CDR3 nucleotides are TGTGCCATCAATGACACCGGGACAGACTACAATGAGCAGTTCTTC.

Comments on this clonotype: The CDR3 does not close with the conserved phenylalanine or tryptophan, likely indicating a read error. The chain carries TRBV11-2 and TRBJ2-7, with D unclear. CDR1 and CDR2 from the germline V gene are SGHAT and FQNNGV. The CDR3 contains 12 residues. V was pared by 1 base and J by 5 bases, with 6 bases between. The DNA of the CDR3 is TGTGCCAGCAGCTTAGCACTCCACGAGCAGTACTCC. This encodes CASSLALHEQYS.